These 2 T cell receptor beta chains came from one sample sequenced in a study of TIL therapy for anti-PD-1-resistant metastatic lung cancer. The immunoSEQ assay was v3. Generated by immunoSEQ multiplex PCR, the TCRdb table keeps only in-frame clones and is missing some. The sample includes about 13,000 clones, less than 75% of them seen just once. The time point denotes: pre-treatment sample, taken before nivolumab and TIL therapy. Most excised metastases sampled were pleural nodules or supraclavicular lymph nodes. This specimen was tumor tissue, taken at baseline. These receptors came from a woman aged 25 to 80 with non-small cell lung cancer.

This clone has just a few counts. This chain joins TRBV5-5 and TRBJ1-5, with D maybe TRBD1 (6 bases). The CDR3 contains 14 residues. The V end lost 2 bases, the J end lost 6 bases, and 12 bases lay between the germline ends. The germline CDR1 and CDR2 sequences are SGHKS and YYEKEE (reference sequence). CDR3 amino acids: CASSLGGGSQPQHF. The DNA of the CDR3 is TGTGCCAGCAGCTTAGGGGGGGGCAGTCAGCCCCAGCATTTT.

This rearrangement joins TRBV6-1 to TRBJ2-5; D is ambiguous. The better agreement between TRBJ2-7 and the DNA end casts doubt on the J call. The V gene's germline CDR1 is MNHNS and CDR2 SASEGT. The CDR3 covers 12 residues. The CDR3 sequence is CASSEQHYEQYF. The CDR3 coding sequence is TGTGCCAGCAGTGAACAACACTACGAGCAGTACTTC.